The entry below gives a single T cell receptor beta chain sequence along with its context. The data were obtained in a study of CD8+ T cells in alopecia areata. As the sequencing template, cDNA was produced by extracting RNA and reverse transcribing it. Using immunoSEQ multiplex PCR, the repertoire was profiled, and TCRdb retains in-frame clones only, with some absent. The repertoire consists of 160,000 or so clones, with 45% to 60% occurring once and the leading ten covering less than 20%. Germline V gene data show CDR1 as MNHEY and CDR2 as SVGAGI. The CDR3 sequence is 16 residues long. V lost 0 bases, J lost 3 bases, and 11 bases lay in between.

The chain couples TRBV6-5 to TRBJ2-2, with D perhaps matching TRBD1 (6 bases). Sequencing was performed on CD8+ T cells sorted from blood, taken at week 0. The clonotype originates from a human donor with alopecia areata. CDR3 protein: CASSYSSGEHTGELFF. The CDR3 DNA is TGTGCCAGCAGTTACTCATCAGGGGAGCACACCGGGGAGCTGTTTTTT.